These 21 T cell receptor beta chains came from one sample sequenced in a study of CD4 T cells in relation to SARS-CoV-2 and coronaviruses. Data came from immunoSEQ multiplex PCR; TCRdb stores just in-frame clones and leaves some out. The sample holds approximately 20,000 clones, over 65% seen once. The unexposed donors gave CD4+ T cells in about 2010-2019, prior to COVID-19. CD4+ T cells were isolated from the cells after 10 days of culture. These TCRs are of unknown antigen specificity. Sequencing was carried out using CD4+ T cells from PBMCs, cultured in vitro. All receptors derive from a human donor in good health.

The rearrangement links TRBV4-2 to TRBJ2-3; 10 positions agree with TRBD2. This CDR3 spans 18 amino acids. V shed 0 bases and J 3 bases; nucleotides not matched to a gene: 9. Germline CDR1 is LGHNA and CDR2 is YNFKEQ. CDR3 sequence (DNA): TGTGCCAGCAGCCAAGACTCGCTAGCGGGAGTTGGTACAGATACGCAGTATTTT. This translates into CASSQDSLAGVGTDTQYF.

This rearrangement joins TRBV9 to TRBJ2-2; no clear D. The V and J ends lost 4 bases and 5 bases respectively, with 6 bases between them. CDR3 length: 12 amino acids. Germline CDR1 reads SGDLS; CDR2 reads YYNGEE. The CDR3 region has the DNA TGTGCCAGCAGCCGCGAAACCGGGGAGCTGTTTTTT. It codes for CASSRETGELFF. The variable domain in full, with the rest retrieved from reference TRBV9 and TRBJ2-2, is DSGVTQTPKHLITATGQRVTLRCSPRSGDLSVYWYQQSLDQGLQFLIQYYNGEERAKGNILERFSAQQFPDLHSELNLSSLELGDSALYFCASSRETGELFFGEGSRLTVL.

This clone was observed once. The genes are TRBV9 and TRBJ2-5; 7 nucleotides align to TRBD2. The CDR3 is 16 amino acids. V was clipped by 0 bases and J by 3 bases; unmatched bases: 8. CDR1 and CDR2 (germline): SGDLS, YYNGEE. The CDR3, as DNA: TGTGCCAGCAGCGTAGCGCCCGCGGGAGCCAAAGAGACCCAGTACTTC. Its translation: CASSVAPAGAKETQYF.

The V and J genes are TRBV5-1 and TRBJ2-1; TRBD2 matches at 8 bases. With V trimmed by 2 bases and J by 3 bases, 4 bases remained unmatched. The CDR3 contains 15 residues. Germline lookup yields CDR1 SGHRS and CDR2 YFSETQ. CDR3 in DNA: TGCGCCAGCAGCTTTGGGACTAGTAACTACAATGAGCAGTTCTTC. It codes for CASSFGTSNYNEQFF.

The chain links TRBV29-1 to TRBJ1-1; TRBD1 agrees at 8 bases. Looked up from germline, CDR1 is SQVTM and CDR2 is ANQGSEA. This CDR3 is 13 amino acids long. Unmatched junction bases numbered 5, after V lost 3 bases and J lost 5 bases. CDR3 sequence: CSVDPTGVTEAFF. The CDR3 DNA reads TGCAGCGTTGACCCGACAGGGGTAACTGAAGCTTTCTTT.

This clone was counted once. One end of the junction does not line up with germline, which may come from a read error. CDR3 loop: CAWSHDRAHF. CDR3 nucleotide sequence: TGTGCCTGGAGTCACGACAGGGCCCACTTC. The chain couples TRBV30 to TRBJ1-2, with 7 bases lining up with TRBD1. The CDR3 runs 10 residues. Per the germline V gene, CDR1 is GTSNPN and CDR2 is SVGIG (reference sequence). Complete variable domain (other parts from reference TRBV30 and TRBJ1-2): SQTIHQWPATLVQPVGSPLSLECTVEGTSNPNLYWYRQAAGRGLQLLFYSVGIGQISSEVPQNLSASRPQDRQFILSSKKLLLSDSGFYLCAWSHDRAHFGSGTRLTVV.

The rearrangement uses TRBV9 and TRBJ2-7; 10 nucleotides agree with TRBD1. The V gene's germline CDR1 is SGDLS and CDR2 YYNGEE. The J segment lost 5 bases and the V segment lost 0 bases, leaving 2 bases of the junction unmatched. The CDR3 contains 14 residues. In nucleotides, the CDR3 is TGTGCCAGCAGCGTAGCGACAGGGGGCGACGAGCAGTACTTC. This encodes CASSVATGGDEQYF. The full variable domain, its missing parts supplied by reference TRBV9 and TRBJ2-7, is DSGVTQTPKHLITATGQRVTLRCSPRSGDLSVYWYQQSLDQGLQFLIQYYNGEERAKGNILERFSAQQFPDLHSELNLSSLELGDSALYFCASSVATGGDEQYFGPGTRLTVT.

The CDR3 DNA reads as TGTGCCAGCAGTTTAAATACAGGGGCGGGAAACACCATATATTTT. Translated, it gives CASSLNTGAGNTIYF. The rearrangement uses TRBV28 and TRBJ1-3, with 7 bases lining up with TRBD1. After removal of 2 bases from V and 4 bases from J, the junction contained 5 bases not matched to a gene. The germline CDR1 and CDR2 sequences are MDHEN and SYDVKM. The CDR3 sequence is 15 residues long.

V is TRBV7-8 and J is TRBJ2-5, with no clear D. The CDR3 runs to 13 residues. Germline CDR1 is SGHVS and CDR2 is FQNEAQ. The V end was cut by 1 base, the J end by 5 bases, with 8 bases between. The DNA for the CDR3 is TGTGCCAGCAGCTTAGGGACCCGGGAGACCCAGTACTTC. Residues: CASSLGTRETQYF.

This clone was seen a handful of times. The J gene is TRBJ1-3, the V gene TRBV4-2, with D tentatively TRBD1 (5 bases). V lost 0 bases to trimming and J lost 4 bases, with 13 bases between them. Germline CDR1 and CDR2: LGHNA and YNFKEQ. The CDR3 covers 16 residues. The CDR3 DNA follows: TGTGCCAGCAGCCAAGATGAAGGGGCGGGGGGAAACACCATATATTTT. Protein product: CASSQDEGAGGNTIYF.

This clone came up once. The genes are TRBV5-8 and TRBJ1-2, with 9 positions matching TRBD1. V shed 6 bases and J 9 bases; nucleotides not matched to a gene: 12. CDR3 length: 14 residues. CDR1 is SGHTS, CDR2 YDEGEE, per germline. The CDR3 loop reads CASTLGTGRISYTF. The CDR3 DNA follows: TGTGCCAGCACCCTGGGGACAGGGAGGATTAGCTACACCTTC.

This chain joins TRBV29-1 and TRBJ1-2, with 8 bases matching TRBD1. Germline assignment: CDR1 SQVTM and CDR2 ANQGSEA. V shed 1 base, J shed 8 bases, and the junction held 6 bases outside the gene matches. This CDR3 contains 13 residues. The CDR3 loop reads CSVEGTGRGGYTF. The CDR3 coding sequence is TGCAGCGTTGAAGGGACAGGGAGGGGCGGCTACACCTTC.

The V gene is TRBV12-5, the J gene TRBJ2-1, with TRBD1 identical over 7 bases. The V and J ends lost 5 bases and 0 bases, in that order; junction bases with no gene match: 7. The CDR3 is made up of 16 amino acids. Germline V gene data show CDR1 as LGHNT and CDR2 as FRNRAP. This chain's CDR3 is CASGLAQGNSYNEQFF. The DNA of the CDR3 is TGTGCTAGTGGTCTCGCACAGGGGAACTCCTACAATGAGCAGTTCTTC.

This sequence joins TRBV6-5 and TRBJ2-1; 9 nucleotides match TRBD2. From germline, CDR1 is MNHEY and CDR2 SVGAGI. This CDR3 has 15 residues. With V trimmed by 4 bases and J by 5 bases, 6 bases remained unmatched. DNA of the CDR3: TGTGCCAGCAGTTTAGCGGGGGAAGCAAACAATGAGCAGTTCTTC. Its protein is CASSLAGEANNEQFF.

This sequence joins TRBV19 and TRBJ2-1; D perhaps matches TRBD2 (6 bases). CDR1 is LNHDA, CDR2 SQIVND, per germline (reference sequence). The CDR3 is 13 residues long. V was pared by 5 bases and J by 6 bases, with 11 bases between. CDR3 bases: TGTGCCAGTAGTCGGAGGGGTGCCAATGAGCAGTTCTTC. Translating it yields CASSRRGANEQFF.

V and J are TRBV19 and TRBJ2-1; 7 nucleotides line up with TRBD1. The ends lost 5 bases at V and 5 bases at J; junction bases unmatched: 9. The CDR3 extends over 15 amino acids. Germline V gives CDR1 LNHDA, CDR2 SQIVND (reference sequence). CDR3 nucleotide sequence: TGTGCCAGTAGTCTCGGGACAGCCATCGACAATGAGCAGTTCTTC. Translating gives CASSLGTAIDNEQFF.

The chain is built from TRBV6-4 and TRBJ2-1, with unresolved D. This CDR3 is 16 amino acids long. Germline V gene lookup returns CDR1 MRHNA and CDR2 SNTAGT. V lost 3 bases and J lost 5, with 17 bases in between. CDR3 DNA sequence: TGTGCCAGCAGTGATTTATTGGGGATCGAGCACAATGAGCAGTTCTTC. Translated: CASSDLLGIEHNEQFF.

V is TRBV12-5 and J is TRBJ1-1; 11 positions match TRBD1. Per germline, CDR1 LGHNT and CDR2 FRNRAP. The CDR3 runs to 14 residues. After removal of 6 bases from V and 6 bases from J, the junction contained 6 bases not matched to a gene. The CDR3 DNA reads as TGTGCTAGTGGGCCGGGACAGGGGGACGCTGAAGCTTTCTTT. It translates to CASGPGQGDAEAFF.

V is TRBV5-1 and J is TRBJ1-6; possible D gene TRBD1, 6 bases. The CDR3 has 15 amino acids. Between the trimmed V and J ends, which lost 4 bases and 7 bases, there was a span of 15 bases. Looked up from germline, CDR1 is SGHRS and CDR2 is YFSETQ. The CDR3 is CASSQGRGPNSPLHF. The CDR3 nucleotides read TGCGCCAGCAGCCAAGGCAGGGGCCCAAATTCACCCCTCCACTTT.

This clone has just a few counts. J is TRBJ2-1 and V is TRBV4-2; 12 nucleotides align to TRBD2. Trimming at V came to 1 base and at J to 4 bases, leaving 2 bases not matched to a gene. The germline CDR1 and CDR2 sequences are LGHNA and YNFKEQ. The CDR3 spans 16 residues. In DNA form, the CDR3 reads TGTGCCAGCAGCCAAGCGACTAGCGGGAGATACAATGAGCAGTTCTTC. Translating it yields CASSQATSGRYNEQFF.

This clone was counted a few times. The V call is TRBV5-1, the J call TRBJ2-1; 7 bases are shared with TRBD2. The V and J ends lost 4 bases and 4 bases, in that order; junction bases with no gene match: 14. Per the germline V gene, CDR1 is SGHRS and CDR2 is YFSETQ. The CDR3 is 17 amino acids. For the CDR3, the DNA is TGCGCCAGCAGCCCGGCTCATGGGGGGACTACTTACAATGAGCAGTTCTTC. Protein product: CASSPAHGGTTYNEQFF.